The T cell receptor beta chain described here comes from a study of blood T cell repertoires in COVID-19. Across the study: The United States, Italy and Spain supplied acute and convalescent COVID-19 samples.

Assay used: immunoSEQ multiplex PCR; TCRdb lists only in-frame clones, some missing. The sample consists of roughly 34,000 clones, 90% of them appearing once. Trimming stripped 6 bases from V and 4 bases from J, with 10 bases between. This CDR3 is built from 12 residues. Specimen: peripheral blood. This TCR derives from a man in his sixties with active COVID-19. The J gene is TRBJ2-7, the V gene TRBV12-3 or TRBV12-4, with D maybe TRBD1 (5 bases). CDR3 in DNA: TGTGCCAGCAGGCAGGGTGGTTACGAGCAGTACTTC. It specifies CASRQGGYEQYF.